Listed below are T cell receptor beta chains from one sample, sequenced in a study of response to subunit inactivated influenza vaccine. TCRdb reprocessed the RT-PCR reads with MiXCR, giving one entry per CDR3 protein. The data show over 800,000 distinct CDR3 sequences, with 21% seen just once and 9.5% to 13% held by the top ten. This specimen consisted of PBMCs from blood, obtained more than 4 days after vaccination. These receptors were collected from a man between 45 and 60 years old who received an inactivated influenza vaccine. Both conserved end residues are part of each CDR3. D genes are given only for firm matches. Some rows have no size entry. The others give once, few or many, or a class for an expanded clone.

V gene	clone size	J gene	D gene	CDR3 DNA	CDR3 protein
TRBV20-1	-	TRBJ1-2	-	TGCAGTGCTCCAGGGGCATACCATAACTATGGCTACACCTTC	CSAPGAYHNYGYTF
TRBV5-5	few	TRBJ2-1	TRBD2	TGTGCCAGCAGCAGAAGGGGACTAGCGGGAGCCGATGAGCAGTTCTTC	CASSRRGLAGADEQFF
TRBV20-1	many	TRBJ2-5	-	TGCAGTGCCCGTAGCGGTGCGCAAGAGACCCAGTACTTC	CSARSGAQETQYF
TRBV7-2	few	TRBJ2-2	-	TGTGCCAGCAGCAACTTACGACAGACCGGGGAGCTGTTTTTT	CASSNLRQTGELFF
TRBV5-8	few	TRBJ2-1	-	TGTGCCAGCAGCTTGGCGGTTTCTTGGGGTTACAATGAGCAGTTCTTC	CASSLAVSWGYNEQFF
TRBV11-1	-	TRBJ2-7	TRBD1	TGTGCCAGCGACAGGGGCAACGAGCAGTACTTC	CASDRGNEQYF
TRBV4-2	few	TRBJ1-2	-	TGTGCCAGCAGCCAAGATAAACTTGGGGGGGCGCTCCACACCTTC	CASSQDKLGGALHTF
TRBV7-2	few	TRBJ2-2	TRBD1	TGTGCCAGCAGCTTTAAAGGGACAGGGCGGACCGGGGAGCTGTTTTTT	CASSFKGTGRTGELFF
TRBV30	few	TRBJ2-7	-	TGTGCCTGGAGCCCACCGGGACCGATGTACTTC	CAWSPPGPMYF
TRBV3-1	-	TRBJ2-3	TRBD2	TGTGCCAGCAGCCAAGGACCCGGGGGGGGCACAGATACGCAGTATTTT	CASSQGPGGGTDTQYF
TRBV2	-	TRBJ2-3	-	TGTGCCAGCAGTGAAGCTTTGGGGTATTATACAGATACGCAGTATTTT	CASSEALGYYTDTQYF
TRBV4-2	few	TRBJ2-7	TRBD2	TGTGCCAGCAGCCAAGGGGTAGCGGGCTACGAGCAGTACTTC	CASSQGVAGYEQYF
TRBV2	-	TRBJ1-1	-	TGTGCCAGCAGTGTCGAGGGTAATGAAGCTTTCTTT	CASSVEGNEAFF
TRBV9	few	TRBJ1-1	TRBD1	TGTGCCAGCAGCGAGGCACAGGGGGCTCTCACTGAAGCTTTCTTT	CASSEAQGALTEAFF
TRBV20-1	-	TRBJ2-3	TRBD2	TGCAGTGCTAGACTAGCGGGAGGGCGAAGGGTGAGCACAGATACGCAGTATTTT	CSARLAGGRRVSTDTQYF
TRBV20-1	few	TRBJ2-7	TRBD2	TGCAGCTACACTAGCGGGAGTGAGTTCTACGAGCAGTACTTC	CSYTSGSEFYEQYF
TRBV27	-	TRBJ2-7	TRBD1	TGTGCCAGCGGTTTTCAGGGCGGGACAGGGCCTTCCTACGAGCAGTACTTC	CASGFQGGTGPSYEQYF
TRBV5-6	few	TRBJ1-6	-	TGTGCCAGCAGCTTGTTCTTGGATTCACCCCTCCACTTT	CASSLFLDSPLHF
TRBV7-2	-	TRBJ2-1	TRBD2	TGTGCCAGCAGCAGGTCGGCGGGAGGGCCGTTTGAGCAGTTCTTC	CASSRSAGGPFEQFF
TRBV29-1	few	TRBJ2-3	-	TGCAGCGCCCAAATCCAGGGCACAGATACGCAGTATTTT	CSAQIQGTDTQYF
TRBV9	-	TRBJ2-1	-	TGTGCCAGCAGCTCCAGCTTCCAGGGGGAGCAGTTCTTC	CASSSSFQGEQFF
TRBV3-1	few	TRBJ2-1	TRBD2	TGTGCCAGCAGCCAAACCTTAGCGGGGGGGCTTAATGAGCAGTTCTTC	CASSQTLAGGLNEQFF
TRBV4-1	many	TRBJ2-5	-	TGCGCCAGCAGCCAAGATCGGGCAGGACAAGAGACCCAGTACTTC	CASSQDRAGQETQYF
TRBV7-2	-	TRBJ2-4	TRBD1	TGTGCCAGCAGCCCCCAGAGGACAGGGAAAAACATTCAGTACTTC	CASSPQRTGKNIQYF
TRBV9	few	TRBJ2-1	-	TGTGCCAGCAGCGTAGACGGGGACGACTCCTACAATGAGCAGTTCTTC	CASSVDGDDSYNEQFF
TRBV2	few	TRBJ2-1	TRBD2	TGTGCCAGCATCGGTGAGGGACTATGGTTCTTC	CASIGEGLWFF
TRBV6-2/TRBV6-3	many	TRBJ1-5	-	TGTGCCAGCAGTTACGGCTTGGAGGATCAGCCCCAGCATTTT	CASSYGLEDQPQHF
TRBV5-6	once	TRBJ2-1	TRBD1	TGTGCCAGCAGCTCCCAGGGGACAGGAGGGGATGAGCAGTTCTTC	CASSSQGTGGDEQFF
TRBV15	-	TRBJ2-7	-	TGTGCCACCAGCAGAGTCATAGGATACGAGCAGTACTTC	CATSRVIGYEQYF
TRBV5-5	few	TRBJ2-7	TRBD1	TGTGCCAGCAGCTTGGAAGGGGGCAACTACGAGCAGTACTTC	CASSLEGGNYEQYF
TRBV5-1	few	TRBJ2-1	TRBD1	TGCGCCAGCAGCTCCCGGACAGGGGGCAATGAGCAGTTCTTC	CASSSRTGGNEQFF
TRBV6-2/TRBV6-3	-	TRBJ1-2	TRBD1	TGTGCCACCCGGACAGGCGGACGTGGCTACACCTTC	CATRTGGRGYTF
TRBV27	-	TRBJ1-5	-	TGTGCCAGCAGCTCCACAGGGTCGGGCAATCAGCCCCAGCATTTT	CASSSTGSGNQPQHF
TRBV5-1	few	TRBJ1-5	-	TGCGCCAGCAGCTTGGAAGGAAATGTTTACCAGCCCCAGCATTTT	CASSLEGNVYQPQHF
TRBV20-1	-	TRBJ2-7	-	TGCAGTGCTAGAGGCTGTGTAGAGGGTCAGCCTCTAGGGACCTACGAGCAGTACTTC	CSARGCVEGQPLGTYEQYF
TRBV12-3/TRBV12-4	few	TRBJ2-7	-	TGTGCCAGCAGTTTAGTCCAGGACAGACGCTACGAGCAGTACTTC	CASSLVQDRRYEQYF
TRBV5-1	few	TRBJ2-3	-	TGCGCCAGCAGCTTGTGGGCGAGCACAGATACGCAGTATTTT	CASSLWASTDTQYF
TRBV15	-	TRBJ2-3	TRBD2	TGTGCCACCAGCAGCTTTAGCGGGAGGGCCAGGGATACGCAGTATTTT	CATSSFSGRARDTQYF
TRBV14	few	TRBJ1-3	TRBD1	TGTGCCAGCAGCCTGCTTAGAGGACAGGGGACTGGTGGAAACACCATATATTTT	CASSLLRGQGTGGNTIYF
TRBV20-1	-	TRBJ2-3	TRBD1	TGCAGTGCTCGGGACAGGAGACGCACAGATACGCAGTATTTT	CSARDRRRTDTQYF
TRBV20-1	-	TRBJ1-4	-	TGCAGTGCTAGTAGAAGCCTAACTAATGAAAAACTGTTTTTT	CSASRSLTNEKLFF
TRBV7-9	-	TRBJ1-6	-	TGTGCCAGCAGCAAAGACACGGCTAATTCACCCCTCCACTTT	CASSKDTANSPLHF
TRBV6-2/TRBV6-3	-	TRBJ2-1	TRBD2	TGTGCCAGCAGGGGGAAAATCAGCGGGATAAGGGTCAATGAGCAGTTCTTC	CASRGKISGIRVNEQFF
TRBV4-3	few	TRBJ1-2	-	TGCGCCAGCAGCCAAGATTCAGTGGGGGGTGGCTACACCTTC	CASSQDSVGGGYTF
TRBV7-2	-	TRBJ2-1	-	TGTGCCAGCAGCTTAGTAGGAGCGGGGACATACAATGAGCAGTTCTTC	CASSLVGAGTYNEQFF